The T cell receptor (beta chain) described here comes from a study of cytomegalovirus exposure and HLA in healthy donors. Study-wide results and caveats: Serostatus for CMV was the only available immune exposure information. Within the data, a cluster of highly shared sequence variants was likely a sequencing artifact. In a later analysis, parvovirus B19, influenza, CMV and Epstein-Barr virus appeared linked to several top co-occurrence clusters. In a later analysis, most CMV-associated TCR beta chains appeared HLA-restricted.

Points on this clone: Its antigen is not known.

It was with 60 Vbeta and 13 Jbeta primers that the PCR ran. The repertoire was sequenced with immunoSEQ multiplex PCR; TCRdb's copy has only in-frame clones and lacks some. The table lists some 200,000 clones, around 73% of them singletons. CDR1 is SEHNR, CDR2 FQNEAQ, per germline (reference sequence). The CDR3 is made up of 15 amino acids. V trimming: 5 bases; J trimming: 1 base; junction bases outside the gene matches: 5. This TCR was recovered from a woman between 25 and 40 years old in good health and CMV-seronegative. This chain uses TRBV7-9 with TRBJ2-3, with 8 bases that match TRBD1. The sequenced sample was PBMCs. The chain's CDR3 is CASSRTGPGTDTQYF. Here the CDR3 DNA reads TGTGCCAGCAGCCGGACAGGGCCCGGCACAGATACGCAGTATTTT.